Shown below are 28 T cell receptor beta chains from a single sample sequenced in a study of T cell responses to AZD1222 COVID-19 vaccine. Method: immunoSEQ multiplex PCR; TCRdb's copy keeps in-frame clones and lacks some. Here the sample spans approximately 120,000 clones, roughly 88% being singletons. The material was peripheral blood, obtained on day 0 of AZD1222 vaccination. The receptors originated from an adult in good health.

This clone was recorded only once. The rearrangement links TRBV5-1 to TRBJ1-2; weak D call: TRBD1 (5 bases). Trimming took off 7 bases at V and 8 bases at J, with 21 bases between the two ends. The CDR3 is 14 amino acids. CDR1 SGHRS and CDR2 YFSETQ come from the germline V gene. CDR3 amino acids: CASQLFTGTTGYTF. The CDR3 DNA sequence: TGCGCCAGCCAGCTTTTTACTGGGACGACCGGCTACACCTTC.

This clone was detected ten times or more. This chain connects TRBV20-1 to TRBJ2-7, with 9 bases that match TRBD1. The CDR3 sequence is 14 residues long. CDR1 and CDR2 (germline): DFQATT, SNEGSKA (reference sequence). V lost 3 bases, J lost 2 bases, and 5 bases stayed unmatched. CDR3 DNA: TGCAGTGCTAGTAGGGACAGGGAACCCTACGAGCAGTACTTC. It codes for CSASRDREPYEQYF.

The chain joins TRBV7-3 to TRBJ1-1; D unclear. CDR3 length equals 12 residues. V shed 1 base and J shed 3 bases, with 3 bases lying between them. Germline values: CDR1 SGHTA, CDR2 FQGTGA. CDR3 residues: CASSLRDTEAFF. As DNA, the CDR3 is TGTGCCAGCAGCTTAAGGGACACTGAAGCTTTCTTT.

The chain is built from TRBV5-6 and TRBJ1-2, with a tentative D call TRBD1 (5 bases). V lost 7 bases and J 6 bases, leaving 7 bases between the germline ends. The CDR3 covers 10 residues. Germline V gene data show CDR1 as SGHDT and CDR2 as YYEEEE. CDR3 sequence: CASGADGYTF. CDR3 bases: TGTGCCAGCGGGGCCGATGGCTACACCTTC.

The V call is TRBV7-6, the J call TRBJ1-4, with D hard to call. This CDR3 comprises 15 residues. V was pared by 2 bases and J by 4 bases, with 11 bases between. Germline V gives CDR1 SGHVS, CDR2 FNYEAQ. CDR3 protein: CASSLTEAYNEKLFF. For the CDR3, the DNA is TGTGCCAGCAGCTTAACGGAGGCCTATAATGAAAAACTGTTTTTT.

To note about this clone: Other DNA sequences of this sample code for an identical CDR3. The CDR3 bases are TGTGCCAGCAGTTTAGGGCCTGGGAGGCCCCAGCATTTT. It yields the protein CASSLGPGRPQHF. V and J are TRBV28 and TRBJ1-5; no clear D. Germline-derived CDR1 and CDR2 are MDHEN and SYDVKM. This CDR3 comprises 13 residues. V lost 2 bases, J lost 9 bases, and 11 bases lay in between.

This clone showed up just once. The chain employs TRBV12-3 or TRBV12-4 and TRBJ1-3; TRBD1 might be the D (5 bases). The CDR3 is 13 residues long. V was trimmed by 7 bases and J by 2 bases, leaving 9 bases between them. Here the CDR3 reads CASNRGAGNTIYF. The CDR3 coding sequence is TGTGCCAGCAACCGGGGGGCTGGAAACACCATATATTTT.

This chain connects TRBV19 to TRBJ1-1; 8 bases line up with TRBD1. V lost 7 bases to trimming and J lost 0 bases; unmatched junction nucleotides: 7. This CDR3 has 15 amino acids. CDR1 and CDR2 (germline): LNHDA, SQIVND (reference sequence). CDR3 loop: CASNAQGALNTEAFF. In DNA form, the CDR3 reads TGTGCCAGTAACGCCCAGGGGGCTCTGAACACTGAAGCTTTCTTT. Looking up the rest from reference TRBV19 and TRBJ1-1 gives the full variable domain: DGGITQSPKYLFRKEGQNVTLSCEQNLNHDAMYWYRQDPGQGLRLIYYSQIVNDFQKGDIAEGYSVSREKKESFPLTVTSAQKNPTAFYLCASNAQGALNTEAFFGQGTRLTVV.

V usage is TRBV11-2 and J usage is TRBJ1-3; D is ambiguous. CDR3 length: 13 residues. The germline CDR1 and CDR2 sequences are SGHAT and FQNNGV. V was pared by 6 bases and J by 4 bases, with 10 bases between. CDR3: CASSSQEGNTIYF. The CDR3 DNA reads TGTGCCAGCAGTTCGCAGGAAGGAAACACCATATATTTT. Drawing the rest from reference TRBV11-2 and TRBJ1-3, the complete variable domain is EAGVAQSPRYKIIEKRQSVAFWCNPISGHATLYWYQQILGQGPKLLIQFQNNGVVDDSQLPKDRFSAERLKGVDSTLKIQPAKLEDSAVYLCASSSQEGNTIYFGEGSWLTVV.

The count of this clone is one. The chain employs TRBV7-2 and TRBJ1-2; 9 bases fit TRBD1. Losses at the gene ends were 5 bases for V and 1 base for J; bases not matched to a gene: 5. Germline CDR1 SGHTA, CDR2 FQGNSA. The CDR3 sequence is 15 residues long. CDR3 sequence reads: CASSTGQGGNYGYTF. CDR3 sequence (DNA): TGTGCCAGCAGCACGGGACAGGGAGGTAACTATGGCTACACCTTC.

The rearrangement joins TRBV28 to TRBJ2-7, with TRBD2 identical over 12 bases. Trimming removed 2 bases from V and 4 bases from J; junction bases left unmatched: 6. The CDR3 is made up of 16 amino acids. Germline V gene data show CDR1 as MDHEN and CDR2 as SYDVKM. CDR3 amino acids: CASSLRLAGGHYEQYF. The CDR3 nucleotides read TGTGCCAGCAGTTTAAGGCTAGCGGGGGGGCATTACGAGCAGTACTTC.

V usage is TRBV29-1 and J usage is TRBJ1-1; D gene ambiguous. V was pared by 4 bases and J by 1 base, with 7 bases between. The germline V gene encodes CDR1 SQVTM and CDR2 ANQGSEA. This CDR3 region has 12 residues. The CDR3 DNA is TGCAGCGTTGGTTTGAGGAACACTGAAGCTTTCTTT. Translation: CSVGLRNTEAFF.

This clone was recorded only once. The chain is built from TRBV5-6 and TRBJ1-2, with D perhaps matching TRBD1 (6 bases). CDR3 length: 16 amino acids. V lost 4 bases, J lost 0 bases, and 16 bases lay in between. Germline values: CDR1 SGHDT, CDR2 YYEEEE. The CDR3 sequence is CASSPQVTGANYGYTF. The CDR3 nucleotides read TGTGCCAGCAGCCCCCAGGTGACAGGAGCTAACTATGGCTACACCTTC.

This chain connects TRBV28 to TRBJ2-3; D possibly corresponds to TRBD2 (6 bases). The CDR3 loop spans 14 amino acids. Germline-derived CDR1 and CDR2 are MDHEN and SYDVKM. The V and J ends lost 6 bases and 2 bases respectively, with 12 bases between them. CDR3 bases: TGTGCCAGCAGACCGGGACTCCACACAGATACGCAGTATTTT. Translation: CASRPGLHTDTQYF.

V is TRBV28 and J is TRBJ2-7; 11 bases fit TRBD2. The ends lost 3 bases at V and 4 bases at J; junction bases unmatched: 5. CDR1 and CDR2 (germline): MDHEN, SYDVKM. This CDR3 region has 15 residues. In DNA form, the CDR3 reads TGTGCCAGCAGTTTCCCCGGGACTAGCGGATACGAGCAGTACTTC. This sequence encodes CASSFPGTSGYEQYF.

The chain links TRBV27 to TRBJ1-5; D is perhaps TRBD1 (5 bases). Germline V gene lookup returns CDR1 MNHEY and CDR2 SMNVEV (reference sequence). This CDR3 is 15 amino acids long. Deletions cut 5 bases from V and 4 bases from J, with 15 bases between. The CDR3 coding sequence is TGTGCCAGCAGTACCGGGGCCACACATAATCAGCCCCAGCATTTT. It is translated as CASSTGATHNQPQHF.

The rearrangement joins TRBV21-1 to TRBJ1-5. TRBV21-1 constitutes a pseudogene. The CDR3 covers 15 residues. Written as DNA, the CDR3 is TGTGCCAGCAGAAGGATACAACGTGGCAATCAGCCCCAGCATTTT. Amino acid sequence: CASRRIQRGNQPQHF.

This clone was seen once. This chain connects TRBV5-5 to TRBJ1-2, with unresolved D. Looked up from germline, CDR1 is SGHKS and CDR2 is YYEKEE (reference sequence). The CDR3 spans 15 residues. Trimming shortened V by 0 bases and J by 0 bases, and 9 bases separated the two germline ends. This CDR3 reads CASSLVLGANYGYTF. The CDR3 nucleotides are TGTGCCAGCAGCTTGGTACTAGGAGCTAACTATGGCTACACCTTC.

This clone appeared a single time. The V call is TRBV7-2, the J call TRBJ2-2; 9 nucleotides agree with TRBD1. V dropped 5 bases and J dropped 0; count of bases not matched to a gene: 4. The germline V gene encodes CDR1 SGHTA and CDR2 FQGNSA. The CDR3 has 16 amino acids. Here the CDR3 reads CASSPQGAANTGELFF. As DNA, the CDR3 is TGTGCCAGCAGCCCACAGGGGGCTGCGAACACCGGGGAGCTGTTTTTT.

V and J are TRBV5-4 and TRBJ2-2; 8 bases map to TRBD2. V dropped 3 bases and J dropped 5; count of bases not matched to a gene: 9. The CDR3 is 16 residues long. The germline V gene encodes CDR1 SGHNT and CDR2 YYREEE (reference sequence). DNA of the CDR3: TGTGCCAGCAGCTCCATCGGGCGGGAGGATACCGGGGAGCTGTTTTTT. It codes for CASSSIGREDTGELFF.

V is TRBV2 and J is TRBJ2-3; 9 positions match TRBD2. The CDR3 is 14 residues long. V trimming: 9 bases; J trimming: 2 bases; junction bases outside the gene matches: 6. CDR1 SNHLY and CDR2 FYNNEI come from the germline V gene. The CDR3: CASGLALLTDTQYF. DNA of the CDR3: TGTGCCAGTGGACTAGCGCTACTCACAGATACGCAGTATTTT.

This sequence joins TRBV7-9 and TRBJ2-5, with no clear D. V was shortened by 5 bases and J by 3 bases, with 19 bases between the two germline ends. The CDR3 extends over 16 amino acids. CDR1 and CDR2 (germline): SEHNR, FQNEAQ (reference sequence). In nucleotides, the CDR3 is TGTGCCAGCAGCCCGGAAGGCAGGATTTCTAAAGAGACCCAGTACTTC. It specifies CASSPEGRISKETQYF.

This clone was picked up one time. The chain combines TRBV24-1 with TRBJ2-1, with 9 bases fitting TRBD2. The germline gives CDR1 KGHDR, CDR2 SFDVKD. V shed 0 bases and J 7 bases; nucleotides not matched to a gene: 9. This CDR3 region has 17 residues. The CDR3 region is CATSDLSGREGSNEQFF. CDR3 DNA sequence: TGTGCCACCAGTGATTTGTCCGGGCGGGAGGGCTCTAATGAGCAGTTCTTC.

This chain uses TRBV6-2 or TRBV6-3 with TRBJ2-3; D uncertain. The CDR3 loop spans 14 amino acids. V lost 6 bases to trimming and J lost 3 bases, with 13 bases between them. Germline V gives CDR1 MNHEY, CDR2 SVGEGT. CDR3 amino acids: CASSPTGLTDTQYF. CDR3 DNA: TGTGCCAGCAGCCCGACGGGCTTGACAGATACGCAGTATTTT.

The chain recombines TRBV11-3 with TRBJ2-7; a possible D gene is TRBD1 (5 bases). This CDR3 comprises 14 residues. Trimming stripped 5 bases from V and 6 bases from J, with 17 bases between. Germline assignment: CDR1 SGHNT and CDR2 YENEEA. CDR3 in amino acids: CASSPDPRGLEQYF. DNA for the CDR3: TGTGCCAGCAGCCCGGATCCAAGGGGCCTCGAGCAGTACTTC.

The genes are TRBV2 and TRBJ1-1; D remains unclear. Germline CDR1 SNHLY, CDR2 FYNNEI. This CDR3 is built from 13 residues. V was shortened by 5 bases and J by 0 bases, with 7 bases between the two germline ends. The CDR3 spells CASSRVVNTEAFF. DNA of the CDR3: TGTGCCAGCAGTCGAGTGGTGAACACTGAAGCTTTCTTT.

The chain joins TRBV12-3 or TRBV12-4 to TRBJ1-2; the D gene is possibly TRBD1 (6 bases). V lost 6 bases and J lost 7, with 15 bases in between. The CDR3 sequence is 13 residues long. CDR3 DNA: TGTGCCAGCAGACGCACACAGGGTCGTGGCTACACCTTC. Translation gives CASRRTQGRGYTF.

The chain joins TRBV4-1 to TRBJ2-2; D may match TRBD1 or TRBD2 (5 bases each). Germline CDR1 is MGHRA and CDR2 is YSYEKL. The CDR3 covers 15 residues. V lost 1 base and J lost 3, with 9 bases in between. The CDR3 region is CASSQGWGYTGELFF. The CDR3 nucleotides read TGCGCCAGCAGCCAAGGGTGGGGGTACACCGGGGAGCTGTTTTTT.